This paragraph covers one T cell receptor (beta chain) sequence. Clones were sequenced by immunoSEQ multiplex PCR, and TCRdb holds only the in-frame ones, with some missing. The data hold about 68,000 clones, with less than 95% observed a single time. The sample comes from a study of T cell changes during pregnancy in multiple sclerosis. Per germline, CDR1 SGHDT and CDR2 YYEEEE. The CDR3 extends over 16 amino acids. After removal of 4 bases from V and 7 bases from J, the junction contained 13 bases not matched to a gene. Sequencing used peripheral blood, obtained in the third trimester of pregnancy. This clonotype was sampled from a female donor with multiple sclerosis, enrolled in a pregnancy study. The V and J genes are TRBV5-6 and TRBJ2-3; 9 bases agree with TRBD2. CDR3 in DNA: TGTGCCAGCAGCCCATGGTCGGGACTAGCAGATAATACGCAGTATTTT. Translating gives CASSPWSGLADNTQYF.